The 8 T cell receptor beta chains in this list originate from one sample, sequenced in a study of blood T cell repertoires in COVID-19. Profiling relied on immunoSEQ multiplex PCR, and the TCRdb table lists in-frame clones only, not all of them. The sample has over 90,000 clones; almost 90% are singletons. The sequenced sample consisted of peripheral blood. The receptors here all came from a human donor in a cohort sampled during active COVID-19.

The CDR3 bases are TGTGCCAGCAGCTTGCGGGCTAGCACAGATACGCAGTATTTT. Encoded protein: CASSLRASTDTQYF. The V and J genes are TRBV7-2 and TRBJ2-3; a weak D match, TRBD2 (5 bases). Germline V gene lookup returns CDR1 SGHTA and CDR2 FQGNSA. The V end lost 3 bases, the J end lost 0 bases, and 7 bases lay between the germline ends. This CDR3 is built from 14 residues.

This sequence joins TRBV19 and TRBJ2-5; 8 bases are shared with TRBD1. Germline values: CDR1 LNHDA, CDR2 SQIVND (reference sequence). The CDR3 consists of 15 residues. The V and J ends lost 6 bases and 5 bases, in that order; junction bases with no gene match: 11. The CDR3 reads CASRTTGTGTETQYF. For the CDR3, the DNA is TGTGCCAGTAGAACAACCGGGACAGGCACTGAGACCCAGTACTTC.

The rearrangement links TRBV15 to TRBJ2-7; 7 bases agree with TRBD1. Germline-derived CDR1 and CDR2 are LNHNV and YYDKDF (reference sequence). The trim removed 0 bases at V and 3 bases at J, leaving 5 bases unmatched. This CDR3 contains 15 residues. CDR3 in DNA: TGTGCCACCAGCAGAGATCGGGGACAGCTCTACGAGCAGTACTTC. Residues: CATSRDRGQLYEQYF.

This chain uses TRBV19 with TRBJ2-5, with D uncertain. Trimming shortened V by 6 bases and J by 0 bases, and 5 bases separated the two germline ends. The CDR3 extends over 12 amino acids. Germline V CDR1 and CDR2: LNHDA, SQIVND (reference sequence). The CDR3 protein is CASSGYQETQYF. CDR3 bases: TGTGCCAGTAGCGGGTACCAAGAGACCCAGTACTTC.

For the CDR3, the DNA is TGTGCCAGCAAAGCAAGATTCGGCGGCAAAAACATTCAGTACTTC. Amino acid sequence: CASKARFGGKNIQYF. V is TRBV6-5 and J is TRBJ2-4; D not resolved. The CDR3 length is 15 residues. V lost 7 bases and J 3 bases, leaving 16 bases between the germline ends. Per the germline V gene, CDR1 is MNHEY and CDR2 is SVGAGI.

The J gene is TRBJ1-2, the V gene TRBV4-1; D gene uncertain. Germline V CDR1 and CDR2: MGHRA, YSYEKL. V shed 0 bases and J shed 4 bases, with 12 bases lying between them. This CDR3 spans 15 amino acids. The CDR3 nucleotides are TGCGCCAGCAGCCAAGAGACCGCAGGATTCTATGGCTACACCTTC. Translating it yields CASSQETAGFYGYTF.

V usage is TRBV30 and J usage is TRBJ1-1, with TRBD1 matching over 8 bases. CDR1 GTSNPN and CDR2 SVGIG come from the germline V gene (reference sequence). CDR3 length equals 14 residues. V gave up 0 bases and J gave up 1 base; unmatched junction bases: 1. This CDR3 is CAWSVGTGNTEAFF. CDR3 nucleotides: TGTGCCTGGAGTGTAGGGACAGGGAACACTGAAGCTTTCTTT.

The chain carries TRBV5-1 and TRBJ1-3, with D possibly being TRBD1 (5 bases). The V gene's germline CDR1 is SGHRS and CDR2 YFSETQ. The CDR3 has 14 amino acids. Trimming removed 3 bases at V and 0 bases at J, with 7 bases between. The CDR3, as DNA: TGCGCCAGCAGCTCGACAGCCTCTGGAAACACCATATATTTT. Its translation is CASSSTASGNTIYF.